What follows describes a single T cell receptor (beta chain). This beta chain is a stray read from a library made for alpha chains; its abundance is not meaningful. Constant-region reverse primers amplified full-length variable regions, followed by semi-nested Nested Universal Primer A PCR. MiXCR was run by TCRdb on the 5' RACE reads, yielding one entry per CDR3 protein. This sample's table reports some 27 distinct CDR3 sequences. The CDR3 is 14 residues long. Trimming cost V 8 bases and J 7 bases, with 18 bases left between them. Germline-derived CDR1 and CDR2 are MDHEN and SYDVKM. The sample was tumor-infiltrating memory CD4+ T cells sorted from the breast tumor. Specified subset: memory CD4+ T cells, CD4+CD45RO+CD25-. The chain joins TRBV28 to TRBJ2-1; D not certain. The receptor's source is a female donor with breast cancer. In DNA form, the CDR3 reads TGTGCCAGCGTTGCGGAGCTTTGGGATAATGAGCAGTTCTTC. Translating gives CASVAELWDNEQFF. The full variable domain, its missing parts supplied by reference TRBV28 and TRBJ2-1, is DVKVTQSSRYLVKRTGEKVFLECVQDMDHENMFWYRQDPGLGLRLIYFSYDVKMKEKGDIPEGYSVSREKKERFSLILESASTNQTSMYLCASVAELWDNEQFFGPGTRLTVL.